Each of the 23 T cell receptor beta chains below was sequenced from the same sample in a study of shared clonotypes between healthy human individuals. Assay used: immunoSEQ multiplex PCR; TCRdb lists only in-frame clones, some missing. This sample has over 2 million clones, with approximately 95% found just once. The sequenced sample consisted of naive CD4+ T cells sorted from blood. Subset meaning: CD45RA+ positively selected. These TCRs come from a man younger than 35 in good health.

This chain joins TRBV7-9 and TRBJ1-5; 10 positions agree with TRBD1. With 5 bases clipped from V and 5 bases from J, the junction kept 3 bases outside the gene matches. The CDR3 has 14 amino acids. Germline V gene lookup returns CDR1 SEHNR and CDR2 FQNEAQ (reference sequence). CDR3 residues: CASSGDRGDQPQHF. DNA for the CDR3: TGTGCCAGCAGCGGGGACAGGGGCGATCAGCCCCAGCATTTT.

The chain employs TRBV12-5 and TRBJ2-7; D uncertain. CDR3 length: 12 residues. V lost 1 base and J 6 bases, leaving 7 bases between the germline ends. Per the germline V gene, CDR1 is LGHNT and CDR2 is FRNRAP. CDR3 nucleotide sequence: TGTGCTAGTGGTTTGGGGACCGGCGAGCAGTACTTC. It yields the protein CASGLGTGEQYF. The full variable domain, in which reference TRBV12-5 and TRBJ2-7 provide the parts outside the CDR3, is DARVTQTPRHKVTEMGQEVTMRCQPILGHNTVFWYRQTMMQGLELLAYFRNRAPLDDSGMPKDRFSAEMPDATLATLKIQPSEPRDSAVYFCASGLGTGEQYFGPGTRLTVT.

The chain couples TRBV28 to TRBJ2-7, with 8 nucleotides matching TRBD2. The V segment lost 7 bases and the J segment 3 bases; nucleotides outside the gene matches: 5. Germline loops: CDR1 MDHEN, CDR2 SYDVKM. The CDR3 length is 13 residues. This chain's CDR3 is CASTHGGGYEQYF. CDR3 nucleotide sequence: TGTGCCAGCACCCACGGGGGGGGCTACGAGCAGTACTTC.

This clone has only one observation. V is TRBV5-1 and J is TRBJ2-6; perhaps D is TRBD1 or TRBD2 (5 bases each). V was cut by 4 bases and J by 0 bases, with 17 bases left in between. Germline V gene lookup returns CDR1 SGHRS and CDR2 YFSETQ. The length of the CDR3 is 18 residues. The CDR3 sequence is CASSDRGSSSSGANVLTF. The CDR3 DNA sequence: TGCGCCAGCAGCGACCGGGGCTCCAGTTCCTCTGGGGCCAACGTCCTGACTTTC.

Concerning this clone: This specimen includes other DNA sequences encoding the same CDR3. The CDR3 sequence: CASSQERGYEQYF. DNA for the CDR3: TGCGCCAGCAGCCAAGAGAGGGGCTACGAGCAGTACTTC. The rearrangement joins TRBV4-3 to TRBJ2-7, with D tentatively TRBD1 or TRBD2 (5 bases each). The V end lost 0 bases, the J end lost 3 bases, and 6 bases lay between the germline ends. The CDR3 runs 13 residues. Germline CDR1 LGHNA, CDR2 YSLEER.

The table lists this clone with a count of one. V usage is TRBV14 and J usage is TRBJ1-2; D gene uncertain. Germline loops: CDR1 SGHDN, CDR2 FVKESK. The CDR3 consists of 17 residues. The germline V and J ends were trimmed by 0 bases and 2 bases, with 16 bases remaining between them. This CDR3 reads CASSQDDGRYLNYGYTF. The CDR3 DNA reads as TGTGCCAGCAGCCAAGATGACGGACGTTACTTAAACTATGGCTACACCTTC. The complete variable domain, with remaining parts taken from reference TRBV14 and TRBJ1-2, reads EAGVTQFPSHSVIEKGQTVTLRCDPISGHDNLYWYRRVMGKEIKFLLHFVKESKQDESGMPNNRFLAERTGGTYSTLKVQPAELEDSGVYFCASSQDDGRYLNYGYTFGSGTRLTVV.

In nucleotides, the CDR3 is TGTGCCAGCAGCCCCCGGGACCCATACAATGAGCAGTTCTTC. Its translation: CASSPRDPYNEQFF. J is TRBJ2-1 and V is TRBV5-4; D tentatively fits TRBD1 or TRBD2 (5 bases each). The CDR3 loop spans 14 amino acids. The germline gives CDR1 SGHNT, CDR2 YYREEE (reference sequence). V shed 4 bases and J shed 4 bases, with 12 bases lying between them.

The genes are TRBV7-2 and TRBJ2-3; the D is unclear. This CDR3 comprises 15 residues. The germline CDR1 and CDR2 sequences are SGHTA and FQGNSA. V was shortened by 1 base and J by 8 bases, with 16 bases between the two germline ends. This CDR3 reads CASSLDGTVRGTQYF. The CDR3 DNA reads TGTGCCAGCAGCTTAGACGGTACCGTGCGCGGTACGCAGTATTTT. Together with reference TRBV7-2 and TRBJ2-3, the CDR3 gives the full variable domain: GAGVSQSPSNKVTEKGKDVELRCDPISGHTALYWYRQSLGQGLEFLIYFQGNSAPDKSGLPSDRFSAERTGGSVSTLTIQRTQQEDSAVYLCASSLDGTVRGTQYFGPGTRLTVL.

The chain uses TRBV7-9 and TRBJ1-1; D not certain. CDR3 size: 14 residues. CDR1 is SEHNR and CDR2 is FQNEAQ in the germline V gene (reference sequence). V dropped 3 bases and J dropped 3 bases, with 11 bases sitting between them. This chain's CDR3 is CASSFSLSDTEAFF. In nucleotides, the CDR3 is TGTGCCAGCAGCTTTTCTCTTAGCGACACTGAAGCTTTCTTT.

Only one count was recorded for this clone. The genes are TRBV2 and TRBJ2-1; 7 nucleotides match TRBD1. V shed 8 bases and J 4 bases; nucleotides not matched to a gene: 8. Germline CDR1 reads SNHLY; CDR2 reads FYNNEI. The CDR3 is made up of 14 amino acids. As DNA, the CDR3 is TGTGCCAGCCGGTGGCAGGGGGATTACAATGAGCAGTTCTTC. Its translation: CASRWQGDYNEQFF. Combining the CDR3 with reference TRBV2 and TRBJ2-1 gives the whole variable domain EPEVTQTPSHQVTQMGQEVILRCVPISNHLYFYWYRQILGQKVEFLVSFYNNEISEKSEIFDDQFSVERPDGSNFTLKIRSTKLEDSAMYFCASRWQGDYNEQFFGPGTRLTVL.

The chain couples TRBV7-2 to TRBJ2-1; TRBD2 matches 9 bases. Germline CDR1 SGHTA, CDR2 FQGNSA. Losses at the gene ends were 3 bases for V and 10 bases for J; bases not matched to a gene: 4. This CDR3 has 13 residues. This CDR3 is CASSFSGRREQFF. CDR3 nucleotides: TGTGCCAGCAGCTTTAGCGGGAGACGGGAGCAGTTCTTC.

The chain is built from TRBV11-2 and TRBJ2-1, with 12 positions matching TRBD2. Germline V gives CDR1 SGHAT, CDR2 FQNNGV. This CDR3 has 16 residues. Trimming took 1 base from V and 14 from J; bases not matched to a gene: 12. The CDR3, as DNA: TGTGCCAGCAGCTTAGCGCCTAGCGGGGGGGCAGAGAGGAAGTTCTTC. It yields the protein CASSLAPSGGAERKFF.

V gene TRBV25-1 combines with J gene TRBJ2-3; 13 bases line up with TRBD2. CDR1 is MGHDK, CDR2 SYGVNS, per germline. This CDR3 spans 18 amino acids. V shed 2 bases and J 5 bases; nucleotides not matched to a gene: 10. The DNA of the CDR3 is TGTGCCAGCAGTGAAACGACGGGACTAGCGGGACGGGGAGATACGCAGTATTTT. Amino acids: CASSETTGLAGRGDTQYF. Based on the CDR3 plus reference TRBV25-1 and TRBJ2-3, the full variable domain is EADIYQTPRYLVIGTGKKITLECSQTMGHDKMYWYQQDPGMELHLIHYSYGVNSTEKGDLSSESTVSRIRTEHFPLTLESARPSHTSQYLCASSETTGLAGRGDTQYFGPGTRLTVL.

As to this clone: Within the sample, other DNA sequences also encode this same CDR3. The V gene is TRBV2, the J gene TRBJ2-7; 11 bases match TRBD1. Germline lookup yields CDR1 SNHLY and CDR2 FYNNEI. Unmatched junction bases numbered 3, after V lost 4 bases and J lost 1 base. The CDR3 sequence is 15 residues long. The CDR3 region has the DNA TGTGCCAGCAGTGCCGGGACAGGGGGGTCCTACGAGCAGTACTTC. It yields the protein CASSAGTGGSYEQYF.

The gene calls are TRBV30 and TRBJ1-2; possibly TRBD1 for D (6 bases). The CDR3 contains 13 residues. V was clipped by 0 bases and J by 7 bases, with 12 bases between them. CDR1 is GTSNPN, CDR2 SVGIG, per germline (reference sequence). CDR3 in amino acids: CAWSVGGGSGYTF. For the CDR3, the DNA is TGTGCCTGGAGTGTCGGAGGGGGTAGTGGCTACACCTTC.

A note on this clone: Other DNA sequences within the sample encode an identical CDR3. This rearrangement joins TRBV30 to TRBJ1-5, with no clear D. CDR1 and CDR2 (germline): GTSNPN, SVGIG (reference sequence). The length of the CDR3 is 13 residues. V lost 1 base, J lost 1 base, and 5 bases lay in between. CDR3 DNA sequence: TGTGCCTGGAGTGCCGGGAGCAATCAGCCCCAGCATTTT. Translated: CAWSAGSNQPQHF. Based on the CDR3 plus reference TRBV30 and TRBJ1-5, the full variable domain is SQTIHQWPATLVQPVGSPLSLECTVEGTSNPNLYWYRQAAGRGLQLLFYSVGIGQISSEVPQNLSASRPQDRQFILSSKKLLLSDSGFYLCAWSAGSNQPQHFGDGTRLSIL.

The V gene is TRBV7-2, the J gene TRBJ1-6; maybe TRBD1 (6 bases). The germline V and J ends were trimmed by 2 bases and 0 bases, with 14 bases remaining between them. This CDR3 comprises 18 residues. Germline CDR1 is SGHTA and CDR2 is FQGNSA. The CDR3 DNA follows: TGTGCCAGCAGCTTAACGAGACAGGCTTACTCCTATAATTCACCCCTCCACTTT. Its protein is CASSLTRQAYSYNSPLHF.

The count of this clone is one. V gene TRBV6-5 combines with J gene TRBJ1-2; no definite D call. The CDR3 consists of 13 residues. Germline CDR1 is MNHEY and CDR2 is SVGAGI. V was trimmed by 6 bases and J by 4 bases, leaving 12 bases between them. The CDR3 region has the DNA TGTGCCAGCAGCGATCGCAGTCTCTATGGCTACACCTTC. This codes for CASSDRSLYGYTF.

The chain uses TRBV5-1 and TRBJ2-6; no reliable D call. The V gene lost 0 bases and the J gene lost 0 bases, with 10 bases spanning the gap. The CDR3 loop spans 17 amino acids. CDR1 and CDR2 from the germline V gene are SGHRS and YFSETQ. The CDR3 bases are TGCGCCAGCAGCTTGGCTGAGAACCTCTCTGGGGCCAACGTCCTGACTTTC. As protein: CASSLAENLSGANVLTF. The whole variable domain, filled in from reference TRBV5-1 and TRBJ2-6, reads KAGVTQTPRYLIKTRGQQVTLSCSPISGHRSVSWYQQTPGQGLQFLFEYFSETQRNKGNFPGRFSGRQFSNSRSEMNVSTLELGDSALYLCASSLAENLSGANVLTFGAGSRLTVL.

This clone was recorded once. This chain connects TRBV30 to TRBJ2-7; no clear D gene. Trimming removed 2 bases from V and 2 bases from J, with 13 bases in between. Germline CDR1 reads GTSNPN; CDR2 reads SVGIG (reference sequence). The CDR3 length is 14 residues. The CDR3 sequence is CAWSPPGWAYEQYF. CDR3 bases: TGTGCCTGGAGTCCACCGGGCTGGGCCTACGAGCAGTACTTC.

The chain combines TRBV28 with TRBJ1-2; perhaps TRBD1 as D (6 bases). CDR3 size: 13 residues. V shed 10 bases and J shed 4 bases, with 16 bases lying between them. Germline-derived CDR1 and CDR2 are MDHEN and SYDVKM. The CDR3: CATKEGGVYGYTF. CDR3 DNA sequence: TGTGCCACCAAAGAGGGGGGAGTCTATGGCTACACCTTC.

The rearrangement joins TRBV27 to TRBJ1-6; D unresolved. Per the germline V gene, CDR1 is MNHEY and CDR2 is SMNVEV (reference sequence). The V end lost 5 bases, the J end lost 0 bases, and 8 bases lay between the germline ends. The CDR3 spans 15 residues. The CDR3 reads CASSKGGSYNSPLHF. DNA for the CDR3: TGTGCCAGCAGTAAGGGAGGCTCCTATAATTCACCCCTCCACTTT.

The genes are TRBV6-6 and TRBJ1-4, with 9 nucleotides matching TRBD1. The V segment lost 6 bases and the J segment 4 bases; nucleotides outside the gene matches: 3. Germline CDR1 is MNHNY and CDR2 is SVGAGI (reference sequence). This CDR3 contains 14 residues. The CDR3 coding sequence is TGTGCCAGCAGCCTGACAGGGGGTAATGAAAAACTGTTTTTT. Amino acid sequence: CASSLTGGNEKLFF.